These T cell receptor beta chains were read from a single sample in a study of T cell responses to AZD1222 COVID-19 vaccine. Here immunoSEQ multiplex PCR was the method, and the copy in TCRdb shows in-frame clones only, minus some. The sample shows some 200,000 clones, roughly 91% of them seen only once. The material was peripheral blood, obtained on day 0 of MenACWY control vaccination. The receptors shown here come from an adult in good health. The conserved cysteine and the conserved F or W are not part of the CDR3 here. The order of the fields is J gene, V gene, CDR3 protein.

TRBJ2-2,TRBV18,ASSSGTQVNTGELF
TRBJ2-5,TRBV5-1,ASSLDGTSGRRETQY
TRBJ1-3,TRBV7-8,ASSLGFVGSRGNTIY
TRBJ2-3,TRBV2,ASSAIADTQY
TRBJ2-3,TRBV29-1,SVAGTSSRGDTQY
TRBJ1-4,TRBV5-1,ASSLGGREKLF
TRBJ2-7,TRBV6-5,ASRSSGGYEQY
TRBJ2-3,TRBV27,ASSLELAGGPGTDTQY
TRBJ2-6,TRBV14,ASSDSSGANVLT
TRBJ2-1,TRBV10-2,ASRLAGGPNNEQF
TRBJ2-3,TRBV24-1,ATSEVDTQY
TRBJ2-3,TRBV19,ASSLRTGGATDTQY
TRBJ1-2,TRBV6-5,ASSYWSGAAGYT
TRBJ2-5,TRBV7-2,ASSWVRRQETQY
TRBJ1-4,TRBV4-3,ASSQSSRQGARSLF
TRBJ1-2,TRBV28,ASSLGTANYGYT
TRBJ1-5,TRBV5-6,ASSSSLDRVGQPQH
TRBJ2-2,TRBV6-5,ASSSLAGGGTGELF
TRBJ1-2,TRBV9,ASDSLWGYT
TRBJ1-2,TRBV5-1,ASSLAGEGNGYT
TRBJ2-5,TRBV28,ASAGLLETQY
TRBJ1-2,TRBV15,ATSREGRPRYT
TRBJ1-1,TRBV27,ASSLLGTVKAF
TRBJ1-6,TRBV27,ASSPDRVNNSPLH
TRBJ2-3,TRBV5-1,ASSFEGADADTQY
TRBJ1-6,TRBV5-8,ASSFRGQNSPLH
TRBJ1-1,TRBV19,ATLSRRLNTEAF
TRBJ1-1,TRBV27,ASKVEGATPGAF
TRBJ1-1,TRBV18,ASSPSRGYVTEAF
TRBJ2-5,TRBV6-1,ASSDPSLQETQY
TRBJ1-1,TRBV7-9,ASSPGGLTEAF
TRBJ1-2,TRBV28,ASSITGNYGYT
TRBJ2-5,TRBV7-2,ASSLAGAQGETQY
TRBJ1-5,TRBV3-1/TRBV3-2,ASSRGGSNQPQH
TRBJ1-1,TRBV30,AWRTGFGAF
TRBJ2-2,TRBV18,ASSRGPGNTRELF
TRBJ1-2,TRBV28,ASRRDSNYGYT
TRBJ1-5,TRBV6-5,ASREPRDNQPQH
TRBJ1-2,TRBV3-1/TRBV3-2,ASSQDLPRDGYT
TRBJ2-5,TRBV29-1,SVLRPDRGETQY
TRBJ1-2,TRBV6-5,ASRRRDSDGYT
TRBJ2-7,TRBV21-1,ASSKPSGKAGYEQY
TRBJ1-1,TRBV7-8,ASSLEGNTEAF
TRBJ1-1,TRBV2,ASTPGPGRWTEAF
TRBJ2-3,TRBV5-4,ASSFKDRDDTQY
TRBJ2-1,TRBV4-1,ASSRQDGGSYNEQF
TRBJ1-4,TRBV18,ASSPQGATTNEKLF
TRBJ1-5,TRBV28,ASRRKWGGTGSNQPQH
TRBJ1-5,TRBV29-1,SVAGGGNQPQH